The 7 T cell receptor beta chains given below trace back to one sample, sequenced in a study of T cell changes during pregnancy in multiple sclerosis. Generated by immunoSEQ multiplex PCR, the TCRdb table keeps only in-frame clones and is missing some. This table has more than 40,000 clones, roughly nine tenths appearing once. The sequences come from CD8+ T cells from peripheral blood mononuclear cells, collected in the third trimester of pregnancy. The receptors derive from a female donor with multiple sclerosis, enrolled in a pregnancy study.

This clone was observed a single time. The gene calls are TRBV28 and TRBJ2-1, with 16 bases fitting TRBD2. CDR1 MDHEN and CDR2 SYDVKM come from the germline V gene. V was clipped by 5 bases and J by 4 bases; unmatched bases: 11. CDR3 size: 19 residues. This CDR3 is CASSPEGLAGGMAYNEQFF. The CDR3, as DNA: TGTGCCAGCAGTCCCGAGGGACTAGCGGGAGGGATGGCATACAATGAGCAGTTCTTC.

DNA for the CDR3: TGCGCCAGCAGCCGTACAGCGAACACTGAAGCTTTCTTT. It specifies CASSRTANTEAFF. The rearrangement uses TRBV5-1 and TRBJ1-1; D remains unclear. V gave up 4 bases and J gave up 1 base, with 8 bases separating them. The CDR3 has 13 amino acids. Germline-derived CDR1 and CDR2 are SGHRS and YFSETQ.

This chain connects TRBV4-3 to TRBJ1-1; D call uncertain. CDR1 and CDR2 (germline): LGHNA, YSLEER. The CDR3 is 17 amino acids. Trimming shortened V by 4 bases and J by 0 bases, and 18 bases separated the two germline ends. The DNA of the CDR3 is TGCGCCAGCAGCCCGGAGGTAGGCGGGGTCATGAACACTGAAGCTTTCTTT. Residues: CASSPEVGGVMNTEAFF.

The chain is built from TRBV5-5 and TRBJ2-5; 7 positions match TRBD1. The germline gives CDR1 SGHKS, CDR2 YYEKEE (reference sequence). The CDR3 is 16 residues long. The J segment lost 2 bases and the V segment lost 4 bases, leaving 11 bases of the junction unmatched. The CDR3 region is CASSRLLLDRQETQYF. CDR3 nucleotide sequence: TGTGCCAGCAGCAGACTCTTATTGGACAGGCAAGAGACCCAGTACTTC. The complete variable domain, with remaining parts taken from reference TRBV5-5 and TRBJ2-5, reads DAGVTQSPTHLIKTRGQQVTLRCSPISGHKSVSWYQQVLGQGPQFIFQYYEKEERGRGNFPDRFSARQFPNYSSELNVNALLLGDSALYLCASSRLLLDRQETQYFGPGTRLLVL.

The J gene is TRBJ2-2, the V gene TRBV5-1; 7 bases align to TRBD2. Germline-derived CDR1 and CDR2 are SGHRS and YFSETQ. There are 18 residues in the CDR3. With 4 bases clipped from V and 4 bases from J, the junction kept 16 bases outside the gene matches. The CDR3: CASSPSPREDHSTGELFF. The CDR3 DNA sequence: TGCGCCAGCAGCCCCTCCCCCCGGGAGGATCATAGCACCGGGGAGCTGTTTTTT. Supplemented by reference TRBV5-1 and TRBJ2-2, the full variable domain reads KAGVTQTPRYLIKTRGQQVTLSCSPISGHRSVSWYQQTPGQGLQFLFEYFSETQRNKGNFPGRFSGRQFSNSRSEMNVSTLELGDSALYLCASSPSPREDHSTGELFFGEGSRLTVL.

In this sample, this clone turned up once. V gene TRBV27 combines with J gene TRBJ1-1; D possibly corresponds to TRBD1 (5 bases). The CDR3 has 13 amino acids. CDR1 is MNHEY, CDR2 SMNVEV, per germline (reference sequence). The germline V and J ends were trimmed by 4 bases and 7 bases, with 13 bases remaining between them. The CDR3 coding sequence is TGTGCCAGCAGTTCCAACCCCAGGGATGAAGCTTTCTTT. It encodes CASSSNPRDEAFF.

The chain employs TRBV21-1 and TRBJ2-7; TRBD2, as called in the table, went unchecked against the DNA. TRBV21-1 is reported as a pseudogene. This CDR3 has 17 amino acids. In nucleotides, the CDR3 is TGTGCCAGCAGCATCCAGACTAGCGGGAGATCAGGCTACGAGCAGTACTTC. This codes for CASSIQTSGRSGYEQYF.